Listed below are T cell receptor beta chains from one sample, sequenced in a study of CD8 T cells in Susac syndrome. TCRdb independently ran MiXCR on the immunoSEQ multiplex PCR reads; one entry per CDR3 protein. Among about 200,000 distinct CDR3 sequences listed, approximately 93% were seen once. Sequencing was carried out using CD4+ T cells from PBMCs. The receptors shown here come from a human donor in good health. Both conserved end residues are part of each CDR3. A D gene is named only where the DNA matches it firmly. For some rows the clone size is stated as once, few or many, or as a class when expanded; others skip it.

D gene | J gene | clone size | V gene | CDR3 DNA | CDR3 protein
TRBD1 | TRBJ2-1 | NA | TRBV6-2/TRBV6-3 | TGTGCCAGCAGTTACAGGGGGCAGTCAACTGAGCAGTTCTTC | CASSYRGQSTEQFF
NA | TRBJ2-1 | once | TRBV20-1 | TGCAGTGCCAACGAGGGATTCCAAGGCCACAATGAGCAGTTCTTC | CSANEGFQGHNEQFF
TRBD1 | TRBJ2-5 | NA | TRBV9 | TGTGCCAGCAGCGTAGCTACGGGCAGGGGGCTTCAAGAGACCCAGTACTTC | CASSVATGRGLQETQYF
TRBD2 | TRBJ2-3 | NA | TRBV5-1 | TGTGCCAGCAGCCCGGGACTAGCGGACACGCAGTATTTT | CASSPGLADTQYF
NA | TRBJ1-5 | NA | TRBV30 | TGTGCCTGGAGTGCCACCACAGGGATTCAGCCCCAGCATTTT | CAWSATTGIQPQHF
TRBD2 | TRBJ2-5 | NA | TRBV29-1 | TGCAGCGTTTTGGGAGCGGGGGACGAGACCCAGTACTTC | CSVLGAGDETQYF
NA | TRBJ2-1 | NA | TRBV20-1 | TGCAGTGCTAGAGGCGCCCTAAATGAGCAGTTCTTC | CSARGALNEQFF
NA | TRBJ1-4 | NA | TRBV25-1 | TGTGCCAGCAGTGAAACAGGCCCAACTAATGAAAAACTGTTTTTT | CASSETGPTNEKLFF
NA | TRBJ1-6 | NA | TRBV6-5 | TGTGCCAGCAGTTACAGCACAGGAAATAATTCACCCCTCCACTTT | CASSYSTGNNSPLHF
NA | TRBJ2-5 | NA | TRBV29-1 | TGCAGCGTCGGACTGCCCCCAGAGACCCAGTACTTC | CSVGLPPETQYF
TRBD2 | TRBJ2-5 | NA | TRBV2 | TGTGCCATGGCTAGCGGGGACCAAGAGACCCAGTACTTC | CAMASGDQETQYF
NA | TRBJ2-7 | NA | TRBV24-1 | TGTGCCACCAGTGGAGGACAGCTCTCCTACGAGCAGTACTTC | CATSGGQLSYEQYF
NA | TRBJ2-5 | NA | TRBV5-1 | TGCGCCAGCAGCTTGGGCAGTCCCGCCCAAGAGACCCAGTACTTC | CASSLGSPAQETQYF
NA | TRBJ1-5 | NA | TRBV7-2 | TGTGCCAGCAGCTTAGTTAACCACGACATGGAGCCCCAGCATTTT | CASSLVNHDMEPQHF
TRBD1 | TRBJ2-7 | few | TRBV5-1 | TGCGCCAGCAGCGAAGGGACAGGGGTGAACTACGAGCAGTACTTC | CASSEGTGVNYEQYF
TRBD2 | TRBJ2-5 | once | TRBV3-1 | TGTGCCAGCAGCCAAGTCCCTAGCGGGGGCCCGTACCAAGAGACCCAGTACTTC | CASSQVPSGGPYQETQYF
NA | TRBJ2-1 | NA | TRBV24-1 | TGTGCCACCAGTGATTCCCTCGTGTCCACTGAGCAGTTCTTC | CATSDSLVSTEQFF
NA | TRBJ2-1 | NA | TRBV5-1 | TGCGCCAGCAGCTTGGCGGACTACCGTAATGAGCAGTTCTTC | CASSLADYRNEQFF
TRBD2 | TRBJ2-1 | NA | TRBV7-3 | TGTGCCAGCAGCTTAGGCGGGGGGAGCAATGAGCAGTTCTTC | CASSLGGGSNEQFF
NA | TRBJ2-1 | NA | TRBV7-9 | TGTGCCAGCAGCCGAACATTGGGATCTACAAGAAAGTACAATGAGCAGTTCTTC | CASSRTLGSTRKYNEQFF
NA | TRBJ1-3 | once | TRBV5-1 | TGCGCCAGCAGAAAAGCAGGGTCCGGAAACACCATATATTTT | CASRKAGSGNTIYF
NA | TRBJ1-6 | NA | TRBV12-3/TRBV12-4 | TGTGCCAGCAGTTCCCTTAATTCACCCCTCCACTTT | CASSSLNSPLHF
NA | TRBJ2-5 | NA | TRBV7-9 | TGTGCCAGCAGCTCTGCCCTGGGGACCCAGTACTTC | CASSSALGTQYF
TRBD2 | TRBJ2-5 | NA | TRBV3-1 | TGTGCCAGCAGCCAAGGGTTCCCAGCGGGGGGAAAAGAGACCCAGTACTTC | CASSQGFPAGGKETQYF
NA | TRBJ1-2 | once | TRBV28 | TGTGCCAGCAGCCCGGGGGCGCGGGGCTACACCTTC | CASSPGARGYTF
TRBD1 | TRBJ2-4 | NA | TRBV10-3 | TGTGCCATCAGTGGACAGGGGGGGGCCAAAAACATTCAGTACTTC | CAISGQGGAKNIQYF
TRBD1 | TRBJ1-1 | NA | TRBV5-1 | TGCGCCAGCAAGCAGCTTGCCGCAGGGGGCAACACTGAAGCTTTCTTT | CASKQLAAGGNTEAFF
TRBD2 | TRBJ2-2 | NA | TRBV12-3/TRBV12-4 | TGTGCCAGCAGGGGACTAGTGATCACCGGGGAGCTGTTTTTT | CASRGLVITGELFF
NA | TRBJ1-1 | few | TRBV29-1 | TGCAGCGTTGAATCCGGGGGTGGCACTGAAGCTTTCTTT | CSVESGGGTEAFF
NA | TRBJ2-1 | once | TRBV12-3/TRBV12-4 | TGTGCCAGCAGTCCTCTTATTGGTAGCTCCTACAATGAGCAGTTCTTC | CASSPLIGSSYNEQFF
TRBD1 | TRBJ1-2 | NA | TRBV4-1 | TGCGCCAGCAGCCAGGTGGGACAGGGCATCAACTATGGCTACACCTTC | CASSQVGQGINYGYTF